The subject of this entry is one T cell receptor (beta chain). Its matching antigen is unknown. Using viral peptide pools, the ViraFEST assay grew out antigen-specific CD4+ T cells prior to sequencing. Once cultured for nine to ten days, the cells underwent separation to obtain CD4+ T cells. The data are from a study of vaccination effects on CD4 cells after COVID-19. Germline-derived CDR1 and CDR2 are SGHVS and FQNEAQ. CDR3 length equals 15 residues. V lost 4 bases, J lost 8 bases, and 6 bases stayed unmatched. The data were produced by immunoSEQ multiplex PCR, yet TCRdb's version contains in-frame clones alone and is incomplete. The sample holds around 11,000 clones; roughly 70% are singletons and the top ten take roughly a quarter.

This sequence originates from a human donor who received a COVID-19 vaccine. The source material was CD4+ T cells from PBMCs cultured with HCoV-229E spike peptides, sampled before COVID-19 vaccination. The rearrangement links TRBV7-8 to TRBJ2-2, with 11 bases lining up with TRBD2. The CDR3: CASSYLTSGNGELFF. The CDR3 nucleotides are TGTGCCAGCAGCTACCTGACTAGCGGGAATGGGGAGCTGTTTTTT. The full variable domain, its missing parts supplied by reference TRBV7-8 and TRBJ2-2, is GAGVSQSPRYKVAKRGQDVALRCDPISGHVSLFWYQQALGQGPEFLTYFQNEAQLDKSGLPSDRFFAERPEGSVSTLKIQRTQQEDSAVYLCASSYLTSGNGELFFGEGSRLTVL.